What follows is one TCR beta chain and its context. As yet, its antigen is unknown. The entry originates in a study of radiotherapy plus CTLA-4 blockade in lung cancer. Sequencing used immunoSEQ multiplex PCR; TCRdb keeps in-frame clones, though not all of them. This sample has just under 45,000 clones; over 60% occur once, and the top ten carry over 20%. Looked up from germline, CDR1 is MNHEY and CDR2 is SMNVEV (reference sequence). This CDR3 region has 15 residues. Trimming pared 5 bases from V and 4 bases from J, leaving 17 bases between. Study results and limitations: Together with interferon-beta, which increased in serum after radiation, early dynamic changes in blood T cell clones were reportedly the best predictors of response.

The sequence was obtained from a human donor with non-small cell lung cancer who had a partial response to radiotherapy plus ipilimumab. The starting material was peripheral blood, obtained from a patient treated with radiotherapy plus ipilimumab. V usage is TRBV27 and J usage is TRBJ2-5; D may be TRBD1 (5 bases). CDR3 nucleotides: TGTGCCAGCAGTCCTAGGACAAACGGTGGAGAGACCCAGTACTTC. Its protein product is CASSPRTNGGETQYF.